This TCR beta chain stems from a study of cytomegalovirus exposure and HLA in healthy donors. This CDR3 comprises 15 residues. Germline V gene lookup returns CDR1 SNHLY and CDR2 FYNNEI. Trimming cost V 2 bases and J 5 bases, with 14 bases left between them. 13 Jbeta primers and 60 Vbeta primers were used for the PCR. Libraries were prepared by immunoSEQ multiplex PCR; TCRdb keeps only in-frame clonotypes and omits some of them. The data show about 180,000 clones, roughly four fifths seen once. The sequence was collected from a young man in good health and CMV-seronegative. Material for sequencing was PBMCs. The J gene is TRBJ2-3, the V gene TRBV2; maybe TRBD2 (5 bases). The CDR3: CASSEWEAAGDTQYF. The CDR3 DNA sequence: TGTGCCAGCAGTGAATGGGAAGCGGCCGGAGATACGCAGTATTTT.